At least ten counts were recorded for the clone carrying this TCR beta chain. This record comes from a study of blood T cell repertoires in COVID-19. Looking at the study overall: Acute-phase and convalescent COVID-19 samples originated in the United States, Italy and Spain. PBMCs, B-cell-depleted T cells, or T cells were the source of the cDNA or gDNA that made up the material.

In the original processing: From reference gene primer amplification, estimates of nucleated cell counts were derived. Sequencing was performed with immunoSEQ multiplex PCR; in TCRdb, only in-frame clones are kept and a portion is missing. That table is the source of V, J and clone size, and D and trimming were worked out from the DNA. The table includes approximately 30,000 clones, roughly 76% detected once. There are 17 residues in the CDR3. After removal of 4 bases from V and 9 bases from J, the junction contained 14 bases not matched to a gene. The V gene's germline CDR1 is SEHNR and CDR2 FQNEAQ (reference sequence).

This rearrangement joins TRBV7-9 to TRBJ1-6; 8 nucleotides align to TRBD1. Sequencing was carried out using peripheral blood. This sequence was found in a man aged 70 or older with acute or convalescent COVID-19. This CDR3 is CASSSDRVLSYRSPLHF. CDR3 bases: TGTGCCAGCAGCTCGGACAGGGTCCTTAGTTATCGTTCACCCCTCCACTTT.